The present T cell receptor (beta chain) was sequenced within a study of Graves' ophthalmopathy and Graves' hyperthyroidism. The germline V and J ends were trimmed by 5 bases and 7 bases, with 14 bases remaining between them. Per germline, CDR1 SGHTA and CDR2 FQGTGA. CDR3 length: 13 amino acids. Study-wide points: Blood also contained most of the expanded thyroid clonotypes above 0.001 frequency. Built on 13 signatures, a model told ophthalmopathy apart from stable hyperthyroidism with around 90% sensitivity and almost 84% specificity.

At least ten counts were recorded for this clonotype. As yet, its antigen is unknown. Ophthalmopathy absent within 18 months of follow-up marked hyperthyroidism as stable. Newly diagnosed, the hyperthyroidism patients had under 2 months' duration and were aged 18 to 65. For repertoire sequencing, the TCR beta CDR3 regions were amplified from RNA transcripts. The first round was an RT-PCR with HTBI primers, and the second round was a multiplex PCR. One entry per CDR3 protein results from TCRdb running MiXCR on the multiplex PCR reads. The sample carries fewer than 650,000 distinct CDR3 sequences, about a fifth recorded once.

The sample taken for sequencing was peripheral blood. This TCR was recovered from a woman younger than 30 with stable Graves' hyperthyroidism. Some clones in this sample may be carry-over from other donors' samples. This sequence joins TRBV7-3 and TRBJ1-1; D gene unclear. CDR3 protein: CASSVGAGLEAFF. The CDR3 coding sequence is TGTGCCAGCAGCGTCGGTGCCGGCCTTGAAGCTTTCTTT.